One and the same sample provided the 25 T cell receptor beta chains below, sequenced in a study of CD8+CD57+ T cells in acquired aplastic anemia (dated 2018 in TCRdb). The instrument was an Illumina HiSeq 2000. TCR beta VDJ combination and CDR3 sequence profiling used genomic DNA as the template. TCRdb passed the public sequencing reads through fastp at Q25 and MiXCR, retaining productive beta sequences. A single entry per CDR3 protein holds the most common genes and DNA from its merged rows. The sample profile shows 150,000 to 200,000 distinct CDR3 sequences; around half of them were found once. Under 3% of the sample goes to the ten largest clones. The specimen was sorted CD4+, CD8+, or CD8+CD57+ T cells (not recorded which) from PBMCs. Receptor source: a human donor in good health.

Turning to this clonotype: One junction end disagrees with the germline gene, perhaps due to a read error. V and J are TRBV10-3 and TRBJ2-7, with TRBD1 matching over 9 bases. This CDR3 region has 14 residues. Germline values: CDR1 ENHRY, CDR2 SYGVKD. CDR3 amino acids: CASSYGTGTYEQYF. The CDR3 DNA is TGTGCCAGCAGTTACGGGACAGGGACCTACGAGCAGTACTTC.

This clonotype was detected a few times. V and J are TRBV25-1 and TRBJ1-4, with 8 bases identical to TRBD1. Unmatched junction bases numbered 13, after V lost 3 bases and J lost 7 bases. Germline V gives CDR1 MGHDK, CDR2 SYGVNS. This CDR3 has 17 residues. CDR3 DNA: TGTGCCAGCAGTGATGATCGAGTCAGGGGGCCCCGTGAAAAACTGTTTTTT. It encodes CASSDDRVRGPREKLFF.

The chain uses TRBV29-1 and TRBJ2-3; D assignment may be TRBD1 or TRBD2 (5 bases each). The ends were cut back, 5 bases at V and 3 bases at J, with 9 bases in the middle. This CDR3 is 12 amino acids long. Germline values: CDR1 SQVTM, CDR2 ANQGSEA. CDR3 bases: TGCAGCGTTCGGGACCAAACAGATACGCAGTATTTT. Amino acid sequence: CSVRDQTDTQYF.

V usage is TRBV11-2 and J usage is TRBJ2-7, with D uncertain. CDR3 length equals 10 residues. Germline-derived CDR1 and CDR2 are SGHAT and FQNNGV. Trimming left V 0 bases short and J 8 bases short, with 2 bases between. Written as DNA, the CDR3 is TGTGCCAGCAGCTTAGAGAAGCAGTACTTC. Its protein product is CASSLEKQYF.

This clonotype was seen repeatedly, ten times or more. The gene calls are TRBV2 and TRBJ2-5; 7 bases are a match to TRBD2. Germline-derived CDR1 and CDR2 are SNHLY and FYNNEI. The ends lost 3 bases at V and 5 bases at J; junction bases unmatched: 9. The CDR3 runs 15 residues. In DNA, the CDR3 is TGTGCCAGCAGTGATTGGGCGGGAGCGGGCGAGACCCAGTACTTC. It encodes CASSDWAGAGETQYF.

At least ten counts were recorded for this clonotype. The CDR3 DNA is TGTGCCAGCGGACAGGGGAACTATGGCTACACCTTC. Translation: CASGQGNYGYTF. The gene calls are TRBV12-3 or TRBV12-4 and TRBJ1-2, with 9 bases fitting TRBD1. Trimming at V came to 8 bases and at J to 2 bases, leaving 0 bases not matched to a gene. This CDR3 spans 12 amino acids.

The chain combines TRBV11-2 with TRBJ1-2, with TRBD1 identical over 7 bases. The ends lost 2 bases at V and 4 bases at J; junction bases unmatched: 1. The CDR3 is made up of 13 amino acids. Germline loops: CDR1 SGHAT, CDR2 FQNNGV. CDR3 sequence (DNA): TGTGCCAGCAGCTTACAGGGGGTCTATGGCTACACCTTC. As protein: CASSLQGVYGYTF.

This clonotype appeared a few times. The rearrangement uses TRBV6-1 and TRBJ1-2; 7 positions agree with TRBD1. This CDR3 has 14 residues. Germline V CDR1 and CDR2: MNHNS, SASEGT. V lost 6 bases and J lost 2; bases outside the gene matches: 6. CDR3 DNA sequence: TGTGCCAGCAGCGAGGACAGGCTGAACTATGGCTACACCTTC. It specifies CASSEDRLNYGYTF.

This clonotype was seen a single time. The chain has TRBV10-3 and TRBJ2-3; TRBD1 is a possible D gene (6 bases). Looked up from germline, CDR1 is ENHRY and CDR2 is SYGVKD. Trimming shortened V by 6 bases and J by 5 bases, and 12 bases separated the two germline ends. The CDR3 has 13 amino acids. Here the CDR3 DNA reads TGTGCCATCAGCCTTACGGACAGAGATACGCAGTATTTT. It codes for CAISLTDRDTQYF.

This clonotype has only a few counts. The V gene is TRBV7-9, the J gene TRBJ2-5, with D perhaps TRBD1 or TRBD2 (5 bases each). In germline, CDR1 is SEHNR, CDR2 FQNEAQ (reference sequence). V lost 4 bases and J lost 3, with 12 bases in between. CDR3 length equals 14 residues. In DNA, the CDR3 is TGTGCCAGCAGCTCAACTGGGACGGAAGAGACCCAGTACTTC. As protein: CASSSTGTEETQYF.

A note on this clonotype: The CDR3 does not close with the conserved phenylalanine or tryptophan, likely indicating a read error. The chain joins TRBV27 to TRBJ2-7, with 9 bases fitting TRBD2. CDR3 length: 16 residues. The germline V gene encodes CDR1 MNHEY and CDR2 SMNVEV (reference sequence). The trim removed 3 bases at V and 2 bases at J, leaving 8 bases unmatched. In DNA, the CDR3 is TGTGCCAGCAGTTTTTTCAGCGGGAGGCCAACCTACGAGCAGTACCTC. This codes for CASSFFSGRPTYEQYL.

In this sample, this clonotype turned up once. CDR3 sequence (DNA): TGCAGTGCTAGCCCTGACGCCTACAATGAGCAGTTCTTC. Encoded protein: CSASPDAYNEQFF. J is TRBJ2-1 and V is TRBV20-1; no clear D. The germline V gene has CDR1 DFQATT and CDR2 SNEGSKA (reference sequence). The CDR3 contains 13 residues. Trimming stripped 3 bases from V and 2 bases from J, with 8 bases between.

The rearrangement links TRBV11-1 to TRBJ2-3; 8 positions match TRBD2. The CDR3 runs 18 residues. Looked up from germline, CDR1 is SGHAT and CDR2 is FQDESV (reference sequence). Losses at the gene ends were 1 base for V and 0 bases for J; bases not matched to a gene: 9. CDR3 amino acids: CASSLEYRGGPSTDTQYF. CDR3 DNA: TGTGCCAGCAGCTTAGAGTACCGGGGGGGACCTAGCACAGATACGCAGTATTTT.

This clonotype was counted ten times or more. CDR3 DNA: TGTGCCAGCAGTGAGCGCCGGACTAGCGCGAGATTATACAATGAGCAGTTCTTC. Its translation is CASSERRTSARLYNEQFF. The chain carries TRBV25-1 and TRBJ2-1; 9 bases line up with TRBD2. The CDR3 has 18 residues. Germline V gene sequence: CDR1 MGHDK, CDR2 SYGVNS. J gave up 4 bases and V 3 bases, and 13 bases lay outside the gene matches.

The chain combines TRBV2 with TRBJ2-5, with TRBD1 identical over 7 bases. CDR1 is SNHLY, CDR2 FYNNEI, per germline. The ends lost 6 bases at V and 4 bases at J; junction bases unmatched: 2. The CDR3 consists of 12 residues. The CDR3 DNA follows: TGTGCCAGCAGGGGGGACAGAGAGACCCAGTACTTC. Protein sequence: CASRGDRETQYF.

This clonotype has at least ten counts. This chain connects TRBV14 to TRBJ1-6, with TRBD1 as a possible D gene (5 bases). CDR3 length equals 16 residues. Germline CDR1 SGHDN, CDR2 FVKESK. Trimming pared 3 bases from V and 5 bases from J, leaving 14 bases between. The CDR3 spells CASSQGGGVNNSPLHF. CDR3 in DNA: TGTGCCAGCAGCCAGGGGGGAGGAGTCAATAATTCACCCCTCCACTTT.

There are a few counts of this clonotype. The chain recombines TRBV25-1 with TRBJ2-5; TRBD1 or TRBD2 may be the D gene (6 bases each). The CDR3 is 16 amino acids. CDR1 is MGHDK, CDR2 SYGVNS, per germline. V was clipped by 4 bases and J by 1 base, with 16 bases between them. CDR3 residues: CASSVRAEGGQETQYF. The CDR3 region has the DNA TGTGCCAGCAGTGTAAGGGCGGAGGGGGGCCAAGAGACCCAGTACTTC.

This clonotype was counted only a few times. This chain uses TRBV2 with TRBJ2-7; no reliable D call. CDR1 SNHLY and CDR2 FYNNEI come from the germline V gene. The V end lost 7 bases, the J end lost 7 bases, and 17 bases lay between the germline ends. This CDR3 comprises 13 residues. Here the CDR3 reads CASTLGYPGEQYF. The CDR3 bases are TGTGCCAGCACCCTTGGTTACCCGGGTGAGCAGTACTTC.

Here the CDR3 reads CASSLGQGLWQNIQYF. In nucleotides, the CDR3 is TGTGCCAGCAGCTTAGGACAGGGGCTGTGGCAAAACATTCAGTACTTC. The chain carries TRBV7-9 and TRBJ2-7; 8 bases map to TRBD1. The end of the DNA is better explained by TRBJ2-4, so the J call may be wrong. Germline values: CDR1 SEHNR, CDR2 FQNEAQ (reference sequence). There are 16 residues in the CDR3.

This clonotype was found a few times. The chain carries TRBV7-8 and TRBJ2-1; 9 bases map to TRBD1. The CDR3 has 13 amino acids. After removal of 11 bases from V and 5 bases from J, the junction contained 7 bases not matched to a gene. The germline CDR1 and CDR2 sequences are SGHVS and FQNEAQ. CDR3 residues: CACADRGHNEQFF. The DNA for the CDR3 is TGTGCCTGCGCGGACAGGGGCCACAATGAGCAGTTCTTC.

This clonotype was observed a few times. The J gene is TRBJ2-1, the V gene TRBV6-5, with 7 bases identical to TRBD2. The junction had 6 bases not matched to a gene; V was cut back by 6 bases and J by 4 bases. The CDR3 is made up of 14 amino acids. Germline CDR1 and CDR2: MNHEY and SVGAGI. The CDR3 sequence: CASRGGTLYNEQFF. The DNA for the CDR3 is TGTGCCAGCAGGGGAGGGACTCTGTACAATGAGCAGTTCTTC.

This clonotype was counted a few times. The chain recombines TRBV2 with TRBJ1-4, with a tentative D call TRBD1 (6 bases). The CDR3 is 12 residues long. The V gene lost 5 bases and the J gene lost 11 bases, with 12 bases spanning the gap. Germline V gene sequence: CDR1 SNHLY, CDR2 FYNNEI. The CDR3 sequence is CASSLGQPKLFF. The CDR3 DNA follows: TGTGCCAGCAGTCTTGGACAGCCCAAACTGTTTTTT. Based on the CDR3 plus reference TRBV2 and TRBJ1-4, the full variable domain is EPEVTQTPSHQVTQMGQEVILRCVPISNHLYFYWYRQILGQKVEFLVSFYNNEISEKSEIFDDQFSVERPDGSNFTLKIRSTKLEDSAMYFCASSLGQPKLFFGSGTQLSVL.

This clonotype was detected ten times or more. The V gene is TRBV5-5, the J gene TRBJ1-5; no firm D call. The V end was cut by 4 bases, the J end by 0 bases, with 11 bases between. This CDR3 region has 15 residues. Germline lookup yields CDR1 SGHKS and CDR2 YYEKEE (reference sequence). Written as DNA, the CDR3 is TGTGCCAGCAGCCCTACGGGGAATAGCAATCAGCCCCAGCATTTT. Encoded protein: CASSPTGNSNQPQHF.

This clonotype was detected many times. The rearrangement uses TRBV24-1 and TRBJ1-4; 7 bases line up with TRBD1. This CDR3 is built from 15 residues. V dropped 2 bases and J dropped 8; count of bases not matched to a gene: 7. CDR1 and CDR2 (germline): KGHDR, SFDVKD. In DNA form, the CDR3 reads TGTGCCACCAGTGATTCCGGACAGGCCCAGGAAAAACTGTTTTTT. It specifies CATSDSGQAQEKLFF.

The V and J genes are TRBV7-9 and TRBJ2-5, with D perhaps assigned TRBD1 or TRBD2 (5 bases each). V was trimmed by 4 bases and J by 1 base, leaving 13 bases between them. The CDR3 sequence is 15 residues long. Per germline, CDR1 SEHNR and CDR2 FQNEAQ (reference sequence). The CDR3 region is CASSYATGLQETQYF. The CDR3 region has the DNA TGTGCCAGCAGCTACGCGACGGGGCTCCAAGAGACCCAGTACTTC.